This T cell receptor beta chain stems from a study of beta chain features in type 1 diabetes. Study context: The study found patients and healthy donors alike in age, gender and cell yields.

Study-level results: Naive, central memory and Treg TCRB repertoires seemed to resemble each other more closely in patients than they did in healthy donors. Type 1 diabetes patients showed a moderate but significant shortening of TCRB CDR3s in all four CD4+ subsets.

Isolated RNA was reverse transcribed in full, so expressed TCRB transcripts were sequenced. Around 3.57 million reads was the average for naive, central memory and regulatory T cell samples. Produced via immunoSEQ multiplex PCR; TCRdb's table is partial and in-frame only. The data hold about 900,000 clones, with about a sixth observed a single time. The CDR3 is made up of 18 amino acids. Trimming left V 7 bases short and J 2 bases short, with 25 bases between. Germline CDR1 and CDR2: SGHNT and YYREEE (reference sequence). This clone has only a few counts. Its antigen is as yet unknown. The V gene is TRBV5-4, the J gene TRBJ1-5, with a tentative D call TRBD1 (5 bases). The origin of this receptor is a woman under 30 in good health. The sequenced material came from naive CD4+ T cells from blood. The CDR3, as DNA: TGTGCCAGCGGTATCGGGACCCCAGAAAGGAACGGCAATCAGCCCCAGCATTTT. As protein: CASGIGTPERNGNQPQHF.